The 9 T cell receptor beta chains below all came from one sample that was sequenced in a study of T-cell memory formation after mild COVID-19. TCRdb processed the 5' RACE reads anew with MiXCR; each CDR3 protein has one entry. The sample shows some 300,000 distinct CDR3 sequences, 19% of them seen only once. Sequencing used PBMCs or a T cell subset sorted from them (not recorded which). These receptors were obtained from a young man who had mild COVID-19 (a few samples of this study predate the infection). Cell type and time point are not known.

This clonotype was detected a few times. The J gene is TRBJ2-3, the V gene TRBV12-3 or TRBV12-4; the match to TRBD2 covers 16 bases. The CDR3 contains 20 residues. The V segment lost 6 bases and the J segment 1 base; nucleotides outside the gene matches: 13. This chain's CDR3 is CASRGPGTSGGAVGTDTQYF. CDR3 bases: TGTGCCAGCAGGGGCCCCGGGACTAGCGGGGGGGCCGTCGGCACAGATACGCAGTATTTT.

J is TRBJ2-5 and V is TRBV3-1, with 7 bases matching TRBD1. The J segment lost 4 bases and the V segment lost 5 bases, leaving 4 bases of the junction unmatched. The CDR3 spans 13 residues. Germline-derived CDR1 and CDR2 are LGHDT and YNNKEL (reference sequence). CDR3 in DNA: TGTGCCAGCAGCAAGACAGGGAGAGAGACCCAGTACTTC. Residues: CASSKTGRETQYF.

J is TRBJ2-5 and V is TRBV7-2, with D tentatively TRBD2 (7 bases). CDR3 size: 15 residues. Trimming removed 5 bases at V and 2 bases at J, with 15 bases between. The germline gives CDR1 SGHTA, CDR2 FQGNSA. The CDR3 coding sequence is TGTGCCAGCAGCCGAGAAAGGGGGGGGCAAGAGACCCAGTACTTC. This translates into CASSRERGGQETQYF.

This chain connects TRBV7-2 to TRBJ1-1; D remains unclear. The CDR3 has 13 amino acids. Germline values: CDR1 SGHTA, CDR2 FQGNSA. Trimming took off 11 bases at V and 4 bases at J, with 17 bases between the two ends. The DNA for the CDR3 is TGTGCCCGTCCCTCGGGTGGGATCACTGAAGCTTTCTTT. It codes for CARPSGGITEAFF.

This sequence joins TRBV3-1 and TRBJ2-1; 9 nucleotides line up with TRBD1. Germline V gene lookup returns CDR1 LGHDT and CDR2 YNNKEL (reference sequence). The CDR3 is made up of 15 amino acids. V lost 7 bases to trimming and J lost 5 bases; unmatched junction nucleotides: 9. CDR3 amino acids: CASIGPGQGHNEQFF. In DNA, the CDR3 is TGTGCCAGCATCGGCCCGGGACAGGGCCACAATGAGCAGTTCTTC.

This chain links TRBV6-6 with TRBJ2-1, with D maybe TRBD1 (6 bases). The CDR3 sequence is 13 residues long. V was pared by 7 bases and J by 1 base, with 8 bases between. Germline CDR1 is MNHNY and CDR2 is SVGAGI (reference sequence). Here the CDR3 reads CASIRGSYNEQFF. CDR3 DNA: TGTGCCAGCATTAGGGGGTCCTACAATGAGCAGTTCTTC.

V is TRBV15 and J is TRBJ1-1; D remains ambiguous. The CDR3 length is 13 residues. Trimming took off 5 bases at V and 6 bases at J, with 13 bases between the two ends. Germline CDR1 LNHNV, CDR2 YYDKDF (reference sequence). The CDR3 spells CATSSGPGAEAFF. CDR3 DNA sequence: TGTGCCACCAGCTCCGGGCCGGGCGCTGAAGCTTTCTTT.

This clonotype was seen a few times. The chain employs TRBV15 and TRBJ2-4; D gene unclear. CDR3 length equals 13 residues. V was shortened by 5 bases and J by 5 bases, with 10 bases between the two germline ends. Germline loops: CDR1 LNHNV, CDR2 YYDKDF (reference sequence). For the CDR3, the DNA is TGTGCCACCAGCTACAGTGGAGAAAACATTCAGTACTTC. Translation gives CATSYSGENIQYF.

This clonotype was seen a handful of times. The chain couples TRBV5-6 to TRBJ1-2; 7 positions match TRBD1. CDR3 length: 15 amino acids. CDR1 SGHDT and CDR2 YYEEEE come from the germline V gene. Trimming cost V 4 bases and J 4 bases; bases outside gene matches: 10. Written as DNA, the CDR3 is TGTGCCAGCAGCACACGATGGGACAGTATCTATGGCTACACCTTC. It codes for CASSTRWDSIYGYTF.